The subject of this entry is one T cell receptor (beta chain). The data belong to a study of PD-L1 blockade in urothelial cancer. Trimming took off 5 bases at V and 9 bases at J, with 11 bases between the two ends. This CDR3 is built from 12 residues. Germline lookup yields CDR1 WSHSY and CDR2 SAAADI. Time point noted: pretreatment peripheral blood. Into every PCR, synthetic TCR analog templates were spiked. The protocol was immunoSEQ multiplex PCR, while the TCRdb copy is restricted to in-frame clones and leaves out a portion. Among about 95,000 clones listed, roughly 90% were seen once. The receptor was isolated from a man aged 55 to 70 with urothelial cancer. The gene calls are TRBV10-2 and TRBJ2-1; D is unclear. The material sequenced was PBMCs, taken around atezolizumab (anti-PD-L1) treatment. The CDR3, as DNA: TGCGCCAGCAGTAAAACGAGCATTGAGCAGTTCTTC. Amino acid sequence: CASSKTSIEQFF.